This T cell receptor beta chain was identified in a study of blood T cell repertoires in COVID-19. In this sample, this clone turned up once. Profiled with immunoSEQ multiplex PCR; TCRdb holds only in-frame clones, not every one. The repertoire has approximately 210,000 clones, approximately 84% of them found once; the top ten carry about 15%. The sequence derives from a man in his forties or fifties who had recovered from COVID-19. Material for sequencing was PBMCs or T cells enriched from blood (not recorded which).

CDR3 nucleotide sequence: TGTGCCAGCAGCCGCACCGGGAGCGGACCGGGCGAAAAACTGTTTTTT. Translation gives CASSRTGSGPGEKLFF. The chain uses TRBV7-9 and TRBJ1-4; no firm D call. CDR3 length equals 16 residues. Per the germline V gene, CDR1 is SEHNR and CDR2 is FQNEAQ (reference sequence). V was cut by 5 bases and J by 8 bases, with 21 bases left in between. The full variable domain, in which reference TRBV7-9 and TRBJ1-4 provide the parts outside the CDR3, is DTGVSQNPRHKITKRGQNVTFRCDPISEHNRLYWYRQTLGQGPEFLTYFQNEAQLEKSRLLSDRFSAERPKGSFSTLEIQRTEQGDSAMYLCASSRTGSGPGEKLFFGSGTQLSVL.